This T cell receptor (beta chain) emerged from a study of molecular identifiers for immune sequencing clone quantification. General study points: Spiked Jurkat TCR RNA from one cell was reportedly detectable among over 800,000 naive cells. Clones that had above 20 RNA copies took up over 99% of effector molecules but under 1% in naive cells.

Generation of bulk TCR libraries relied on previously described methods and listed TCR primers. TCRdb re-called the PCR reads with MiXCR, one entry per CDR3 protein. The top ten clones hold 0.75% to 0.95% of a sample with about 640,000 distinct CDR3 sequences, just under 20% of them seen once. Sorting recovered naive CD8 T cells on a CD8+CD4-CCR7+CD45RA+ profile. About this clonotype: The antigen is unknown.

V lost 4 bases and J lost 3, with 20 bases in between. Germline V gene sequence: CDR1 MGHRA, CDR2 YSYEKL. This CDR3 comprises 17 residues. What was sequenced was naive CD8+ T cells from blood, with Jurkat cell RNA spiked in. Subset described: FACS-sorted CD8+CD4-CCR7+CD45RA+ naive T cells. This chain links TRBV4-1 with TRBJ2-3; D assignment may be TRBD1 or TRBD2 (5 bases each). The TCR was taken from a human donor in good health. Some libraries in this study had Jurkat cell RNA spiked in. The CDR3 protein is CASSLSGTRIGTDTQYF. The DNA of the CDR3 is TGCGCCAGCAGCCTATCCGGGACCCGGATAGGGACAGATACGCAGTATTTT.